The rows below give T cell receptor beta chains drawn from one sample of a study of human T cells and chemical hapten exposure. TCRdb fed the RACE reads into MiXCR, producing one record per CDR3 protein. The sample comprises more than 80,000 distinct CDR3 sequences, 10% to 13% of which are singletons, and approximately 3.5% rests with the top ten. This material consisted of whole blood, taken in connection with sensitization to the hapten diphenylcyclopropenone (DPC). All receptors derive from a woman in her 50s with alopecia areata. Some clones in this sample may be carry-over from other donors' samples. Both conserved end residues are part of each CDR3. The D gene is left open where the match is weak. Part of the rows lack a size; the others show once, few, many or a class for expanded clones.

D: TRBD2; size: NA; J: TRBJ2-1; V: TRBV6-5; CDR3: CASSRPAPLAGSYNEQFF; DNA: TGTGCCAGCAGCCGTCCGGCCCCACTAGCGGGGTCCTACAATGAGCAGTTCTTC
D: TRBD2; size: NA; J: TRBJ2-1; V: TRBV25-1; CDR3: CASRGLAGNEQFF; DNA: TGTGCCAGCCGAGGCCTAGCGGGGAATGAGCAGTTCTTC
D: NA; size: NA; J: TRBJ2-5; V: TRBV12-3/TRBV12-4; CDR3: CATAVQVETQYF; DNA: TGTGCCACTGCGGTTCAGGTCGAGACCCAGTACTTC
D: NA; size: NA; J: TRBJ1-1; V: TRBV29-1; CDR3: CSVEQGFTAEAFF; DNA: TGCAGCGTTGAACAGGGGTTCACTGCTGAAGCTTTCTTT
D: NA; size: many; J: TRBJ1-2; V: TRBV29-1; CDR3: CSVERGGYGYTF; DNA: TGCAGCGTTGAAAGGGGTGGCTATGGCTACACCTTC
D: NA; size: many; J: TRBJ1-1; V: TRBV30; CDR3: CAWRPHRALNTEAFF; DNA: TGTGCCTGGAGACCCCACAGGGCACTGAACACTGAAGCTTTCTTT
D: TRBD1; size: NA; J: TRBJ1-2; V: TRBV18; CDR3: CASSPNRGDGYTF; DNA: TGTGCCAGCTCACCGAACAGGGGGGATGGCTACACCTTC
D: NA; size: many; J: TRBJ2-1; V: TRBV27; CDR3: CASSLTLDNEQFF; DNA: TGTGCCAGCAGTCTAACTCTGGACAATGAGCAGTTCTTC
D: NA; size: few; J: TRBJ1-2; V: TRBV5-1; CDR3: CASSLSDGRPGYTF; DNA: TGCGCCAGCAGCTTGTCAGATGGGCGTCCGGGCTACACCTTC
D: TRBD2; size: few; J: TRBJ2-3; V: TRBV11-2; CDR3: CASTLWFGGASDTQYF; DNA: TGTGCCAGCACCCTATGGTTCGGGGGGGCTTCAGATACGCAGTATTTT
D: TRBD1; size: few; J: TRBJ1-2; V: TRBV25-1; CDR3: CASTRQGGNYGYTF; DNA: TGTGCCAGCACAAGACAGGGAGGTAACTATGGCTACACCTTC
D: NA; size: NA; J: TRBJ1-6; V: TRBV12-3/TRBV12-4; CDR3: CASSSGRGDGSPLHF; DNA: TGTGCCAGCAGTTCGGGTCGAGGGGACGGTTCACCCCTCCACTTT
D: TRBD1; size: many; J: TRBJ2-7; V: TRBV7-9; CDR3: CASSRTGTGPYEQYF; DNA: TGTGCCAGCAGCCGAACCGGGACAGGGCCCTACGAGCAGTACTTC
D: NA; size: many; J: TRBJ2-1; V: TRBV11-2; CDR3: CASSFSGYNGDEQFF; DNA: TGTGCCAGCAGCTTCTCGGGGTATAATGGGGATGAGCAGTTCTTC
D: TRBD2; size: NA; J: TRBJ2-3; V: TRBV5-1; CDR3: CASSLTSGSLTDTQYF; DNA: TGCGCCAGCAGCTTGACTAGCGGGTCCCTAACAGATACGCAGTATTTT
D: NA; size: many; J: TRBJ1-1; V: TRBV20-1; CDR3: CSATPGWGPPNTEAFF; DNA: TGCAGTGCTACTCCCGGTTGGGGGCCCCCGAACACTGAAGCTTTCTTT
D: NA; size: NA; J: TRBJ1-6; V: TRBV7-2; CDR3: CASSSAGRRNSPLHF; DNA: TGTGCCAGCAGCTCCGCGGGACGGCGCAATTCACCCCTCCACTTT
D: NA; size: once; J: TRBJ1-1; V: TRBV5-5; CDR3: CASSLVSDTEAFF; DNA: TGTGCCAGCAGCTTGGTTTCGGACACTGAAGCTTTCTTT
D: TRBD2; size: many; J: TRBJ2-1; V: TRBV6-2/TRBV6-3; CDR3: CASTTRTSVYNEQFF; DNA: TGTGCCAGCACCACGAGGACTAGCGTATACAATGAGCAGTTCTTC
D: TRBD1; size: few; J: TRBJ2-5; V: TRBV5-1; CDR3: CASSTQGLVETQYF; DNA: TGCGCCAGCAGCACACAGGGGTTGGTAGAGACCCAGTACTTC
D: TRBD2; size: many; J: TRBJ2-5; V: TRBV28; CDR3: CASSLYPGLAGAGETQYF; DNA: TGTGCCAGCAGTTTATATCCGGGACTAGCGGGAGCAGGAGAGACCCAGTACTTC
D: TRBD1; size: NA; J: TRBJ1-2; V: TRBV19; CDR3: CASSTRDSDYGYTF; DNA: TGTGCCAGTAGTACCAGGGACAGCGACTATGGCTACACCTTC
D: NA; size: few; J: TRBJ2-5; V: TRBV6-6; CDR3: CASSRPTTTQETQYF; DNA: TGTGCCAGCAGCCGCCCCACGACTACACAAGAGACCCAGTACTTC
D: NA; size: NA; J: TRBJ1-6; V: TRBV20-1; CDR3: CSARGDSYNSPLHF; DNA: TGCAGTGCTAGGGGAGACTCCTATAATTCACCCCTCCACTTT
D: TRBD1; size: many; J: TRBJ1-2; V: TRBV4-2; CDR3: CASSPATGANYGYTF; DNA: TGTGCCAGCAGCCCCGCGACAGGGGCCAACTATGGCTACACCTTC
D: NA; size: many; J: TRBJ2-7; V: TRBV7-6; CDR3: CASSSRGSGTYEQYF; DNA: TGTGCCAGCAGCTCCCGGGGTAGCGGTACCTACGAGCAGTACTTC
D: NA; size: many; J: TRBJ1-5; V: TRBV4-2; CDR3: CASSQVGSGNQPQHF; DNA: TGTGCCAGCAGCCAAGTGGGAAGCGGCAATCAGCCCCAGCATTTT
D: NA; size: NA; J: TRBJ2-1; V: TRBV11-2; CDR3: CASSLRKGPGDEQFF; DNA: TGTGCCAGCAGCTTAAGAAAAGGCCCTGGGGATGAGCAGTTCTTC
D: TRBD1; size: many; J: TRBJ1-1; V: TRBV6-5; CDR3: CASSIQGIHTEAFF; DNA: TGTGCCAGCAGTATACAGGGGATCCACACTGAAGCTTTCTTT
D: NA; size: few; J: TRBJ2-7; V: TRBV3-1; CDR3: CASSQSYEQYF; DNA: TGTGCCAGCAGCCAAAGCTACGAGCAGTACTTC
D: NA; size: few; J: TRBJ2-3; V: TRBV24-1; CDR3: CATSVSAADTQYF; DNA: TGTGCCACCAGTGTGTCGGCGGCAGATACGCAGTATTTT
D: NA; size: many; J: TRBJ1-5; V: TRBV3-1; CDR3: CASSQALPGGDQPQHF; DNA: TGTGCCAGCAGCCAAGCTCTCCCTGGCGGCGATCAGCCCCAGCATTTT
D: TRBD2; size: NA; J: TRBJ2-1; V: TRBV11-2; CDR3: CASSQTGGWENEQFF; DNA: TGTGCCAGCAGCCAGACGGGAGGATGGGAGAATGAGCAGTTCTTC
D: TRBD1; size: few; J: TRBJ1-5; V: TRBV18; CDR3: CASSSTGRYQPQHF; DNA: TGTGCCAGCTCTTCGACAGGGAGGTATCAGCCCCAGCATTTT
D: NA; size: NA; J: TRBJ1-5; V: TRBV5-1; CDR3: CASSLGDQQPQHF; DNA: TGCGCCAGCAGCTTGGGGGACCAACAGCCCCAGCATTTT
D: TRBD2; size: many; J: TRBJ2-1; V: TRBV7-2; CDR3: CASSLLGLAVLNEQFF; DNA: TGTGCCAGCAGCTTGTTAGGACTAGCGGTGTTGAATGAGCAGTTCTTC
D: NA; size: NA; J: TRBJ1-1; V: TRBV5-1; CDR3: CASTPQLTNTEAFF; DNA: TGCGCCAGCACCCCCCAGCTAACGAACACTGAAGCTTTCTTT
D: NA; size: few; J: TRBJ2-7; V: TRBV7-2; CDR3: CASSRQTYEQYF; DNA: TGTGCCAGCAGCCGACAGACCTACGAGCAGTACTTC
D: TRBD1; size: few; J: TRBJ1-2; V: TRBV6-5; CDR3: CASRPGQGAGYTF; DNA: TGTGCCAGCAGACCGGGACAGGGAGCTGGCTACACCTTC
D: TRBD1; size: few; J: TRBJ1-5; V: TRBV28; CDR3: CASSRTGASQPQHF; DNA: TGTGCCAGCAGTCGGACAGGGGCAAGTCAGCCCCAGCATTTT